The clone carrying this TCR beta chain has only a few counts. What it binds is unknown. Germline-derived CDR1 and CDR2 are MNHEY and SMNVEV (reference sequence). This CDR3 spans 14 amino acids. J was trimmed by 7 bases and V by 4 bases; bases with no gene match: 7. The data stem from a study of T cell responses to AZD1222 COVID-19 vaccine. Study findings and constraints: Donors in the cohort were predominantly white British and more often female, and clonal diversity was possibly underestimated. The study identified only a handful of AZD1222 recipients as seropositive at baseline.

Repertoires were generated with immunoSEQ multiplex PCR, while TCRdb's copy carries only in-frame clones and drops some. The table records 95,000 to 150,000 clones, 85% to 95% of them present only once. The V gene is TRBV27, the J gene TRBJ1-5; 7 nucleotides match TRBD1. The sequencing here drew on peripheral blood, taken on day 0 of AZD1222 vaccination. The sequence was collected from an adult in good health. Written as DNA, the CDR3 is TGTGCCAGCAGTTGGAGGGGGCGCGGCCAGCCCCAGCATTTT. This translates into CASSWRGRGQPQHF.